A single sample is the source of the 14 T cell receptor beta chains below, sequenced in a study of blood T cell repertoires in COVID-19. Sequencing used immunoSEQ multiplex PCR; TCRdb keeps in-frame clones, though not all of them. Among about 72,000 clones listed, around 90% were seen once. The sequenced material came from peripheral blood. All receptors derive from a man aged 45-65 years with acute or convalescent COVID-19.

V is TRBV3-1 (or the pseudogene TRBV3-2) and J is TRBJ2-7; 7 nucleotides align to TRBD2. The junction had 3 bases not matched to a gene; V was cut back by 1 base and J by 6 bases. The CDR3 covers 13 residues. Germline V gives CDR1 LGHDT, CDR2 YNNKEL (reference sequence). CDR3 amino acids: CASSQGLAGEQYF. Written as DNA, the CDR3 is TGTGCCAGCAGCCAAGGACTAGCAGGCGAGCAGTACTTC.

Note on this clone: The sample has other DNA sequences that encode this CDR3 too. This chain links TRBV12-3 or TRBV12-4 with TRBJ1-2; a possible D gene is TRBD1 (5 bases). V lost 1 base and J lost 4, with 7 bases in between. This CDR3 region has 13 residues. CDR3 residues: CASSLGQGYGYTF. The CDR3 nucleotides read TGTGCCAGCAGTTTAGGGCAGGGCTATGGCTACACCTTC.

The chain employs TRBV29-1 and TRBJ1-5, with a possible D match to TRBD1 (6 bases). The length of the CDR3 is 13 residues. V gave up 7 bases and J gave up 3 bases, with 13 bases separating them. CDR1 SQVTM and CDR2 ANQGSEA come from the germline V gene. CDR3 amino acids: CSGATGSNQPQHF. The DNA for the CDR3 is TGCAGCGGGGCGACAGGTTCCAATCAGCCCCAGCATTTT.

This sequence joins TRBV12-3 or TRBV12-4 and TRBJ2-5; no clear D. Deletions cut 3 bases from V and 5 bases from J, with 4 bases between. This CDR3 is built from 11 residues. The CDR3 nucleotides read TGTGCCAGCAGTTTTCGGGAGACCCAGTACTTC. Encoded protein: CASSFRETQYF.

A remark on this clone: The sample holds other DNA sequences that translate to the same CDR3. This chain connects TRBV3-1 (or the pseudogene TRBV3-2) to TRBJ2-5; weak D call: TRBD1 (6 bases). Germline V gene lookup returns CDR1 LGHDT and CDR2 YNNKEL (reference sequence). V dropped 3 bases and J dropped 2 bases, with 7 bases sitting between them. This CDR3 has 13 residues. The DNA for the CDR3 is TGTGCCAGCAGCCAGCAGGGGCAAGAGACCCAGTACTTC. It codes for CASSQQGQETQYF.

The rearrangement joins TRBV18 to TRBJ2-2, with D possibly TRBD2 on 6 matching bases. With 0 bases removed from V and 3 bases from J, the gap between germline ends came to 11 bases. This CDR3 is built from 16 residues. Germline lookup yields CDR1 KGHSH and CDR2 LQKENI. Here the CDR3 reads CASSPPGGRDTGELFF. In nucleotides, the CDR3 is TGTGCCAGCTCACCACCCGGGGGTCGGGACACCGGGGAGCTGTTTTTT.

The CDR3 loop reads CASRWTGSLTDTQYF. CDR3 in DNA: TGTGCCAGCAGGTGGACAGGTTCCCTCACAGATACGCAGTATTTT. The chain has TRBV6-5 and TRBJ2-3; 7 bases match TRBD1. Germline V gives CDR1 MNHEY, CDR2 SVGAGI. V gave up 6 bases and J gave up 2 bases; unmatched junction bases: 8. The CDR3 is 15 residues long.

This chain joins TRBV29-1 and TRBJ1-1, with 10 bases lining up with TRBD1. V gave up 7 bases and J gave up 6 bases; unmatched junction bases: 8. Germline-derived CDR1 and CDR2 are SQVTM and ANQGSEA. The CDR3 has 13 residues. The CDR3 spells CSARDRGRAEAFF. In nucleotides, the CDR3 is TGCAGCGCCCGGGACAGGGGTCGGGCTGAAGCTTTCTTT. Using reference TRBV29-1 and TRBJ1-1 for the parts outside the CDR3, the full variable domain is SAVISQKPSRDICQRGTSLTIQCQVDSQVTMMFWYRQQPGQSLTLIATANQGSEATYESGFVIDKFPISRPNLTFSTLTVSNMSPEDSSIYLCSARDRGRAEAFFGQGTRLTVV.

This chain uses TRBV24-1 with TRBJ2-5; D might be TRBD2 (6 bases). V was shortened by 4 bases and J by 5 bases, with 16 bases between the two germline ends. The CDR3 is made up of 15 amino acids. Germline V lookup: CDR1 KGHDR, CDR2 SFDVKD. The CDR3 protein is CATSDPSEGRETQYF. The CDR3 DNA is TGTGCCACCAGTGACCCTAGCGAGGGGAGGGAGACCCAGTACTTC.

The J gene is TRBJ2-3, the V gene TRBV29-1, with 7 nucleotides matching TRBD2. The CDR3 spans 14 residues. Germline trimming cut 7 bases from V and 2 bases from J; bases unmatched to any gene: 9. The germline gives CDR1 SQVTM, CDR2 ANQGSEA. The chain's CDR3 is CSGRGLANTDTQYF. CDR3 sequence (DNA): TGCAGCGGGCGGGGGTTAGCGAACACAGATACGCAGTATTTT.

The rearrangement uses TRBV7-9 and TRBJ1-1; D unresolved. The CDR3 loop spans 14 amino acids. Trimming cost V 4 bases and J 7 bases, with 16 bases left between them. Germline values: CDR1 SEHNR, CDR2 FQNEAQ (reference sequence). The CDR3 DNA follows: TGTGCCAGCAGCTCCAGCGTACGGATGGGTGAAGCTTTCTTT. This translates into CASSSSVRMGEAFF.

This chain joins TRBV19 and TRBJ2-3, with 11 bases that match TRBD1. V shed 5 bases and J 5 bases; nucleotides not matched to a gene: 9. The CDR3 has 16 amino acids. Per the germline V gene, CDR1 is LNHDA and CDR2 is SQIVND (reference sequence). The CDR3 DNA reads TGTGCCAGTAGTCCGGGGACAGGGGGACAGAGAGATACGCAGTATTTT. Translating gives CASSPGTGGQRDTQYF.

The gene calls are TRBV6-5 and TRBJ1-1; 7 bases agree with TRBD1. CDR3 size: 15 residues. The ends lost 6 bases at V and 1 base at J; junction bases unmatched: 8. CDR1 is MNHEY and CDR2 is SVGAGI in the germline V gene. This chain's CDR3 is CASSPTGAGNTEAFF. The CDR3 DNA is TGTGCCAGCAGCCCCACAGGGGCGGGGAACACTGAAGCTTTCTTT.

The chain combines TRBV5-4 with TRBJ1-5, with D tentatively TRBD1 (6 bases). The germline V gene has CDR1 SGHNT and CDR2 YYREEE (reference sequence). V was cut by 4 bases and J by 0 bases, with 17 bases left in between. The CDR3 totals 17 residues. DNA for the CDR3: TGTGCCAGCAGCCTCCGGACAGCCGAGCGTAGCAATCAGCCCCAGCATTTT. Residues: CASSLRTAERSNQPQHF.